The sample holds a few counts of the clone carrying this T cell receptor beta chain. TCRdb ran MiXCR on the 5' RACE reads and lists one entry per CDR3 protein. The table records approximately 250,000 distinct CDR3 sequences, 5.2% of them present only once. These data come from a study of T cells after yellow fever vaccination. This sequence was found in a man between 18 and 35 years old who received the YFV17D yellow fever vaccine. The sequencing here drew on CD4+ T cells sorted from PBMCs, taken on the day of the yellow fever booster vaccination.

This CDR3 reads CASRGADGYTF. CDR3 in DNA: TGTGCCAGCAGGGGGGCGGATGGCTACACCTTC. The chain has TRBV3-1 and TRBJ1-2; perhaps TRBD1 as D (6 bases). Trimming took 6 bases from V and 6 from J, leaving 8 bases between them. Germline assignment: CDR1 LGHDT and CDR2 YNNKEL (reference sequence). The CDR3 runs 11 residues. The entire variable domain, with the rest obtained from reference TRBV3-1 and TRBJ1-2, is as follows: DTAVSQTPKYLVTQMGNDKSIKCEQNLGHDTMYWYKQDSKKFLKIMFSYNNKELIINETVPNRFSPKSPDKAHLNLHINSLELGDSAVYFCASRGADGYTFGSGTRLTVV.